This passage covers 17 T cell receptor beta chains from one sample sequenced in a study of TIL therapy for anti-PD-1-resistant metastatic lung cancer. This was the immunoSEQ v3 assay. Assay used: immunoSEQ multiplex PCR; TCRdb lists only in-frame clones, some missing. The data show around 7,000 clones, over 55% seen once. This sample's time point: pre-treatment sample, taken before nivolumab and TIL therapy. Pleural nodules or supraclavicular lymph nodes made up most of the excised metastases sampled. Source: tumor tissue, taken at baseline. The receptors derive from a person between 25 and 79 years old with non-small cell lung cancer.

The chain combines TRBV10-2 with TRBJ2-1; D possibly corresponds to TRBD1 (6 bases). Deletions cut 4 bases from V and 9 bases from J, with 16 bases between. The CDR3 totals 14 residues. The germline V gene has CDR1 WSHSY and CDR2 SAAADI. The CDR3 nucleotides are TGCGCCAGCAGTGGGAGGTGGGGGCAAAGTGAGCAGTTCTTC. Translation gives CASSGRWGQSEQFF.

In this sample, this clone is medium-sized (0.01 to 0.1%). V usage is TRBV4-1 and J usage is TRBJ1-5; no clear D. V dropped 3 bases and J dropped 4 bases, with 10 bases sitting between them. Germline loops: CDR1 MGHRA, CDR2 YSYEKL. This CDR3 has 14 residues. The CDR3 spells CASSHLLLNQPQHF. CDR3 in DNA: TGCGCCAGCAGCCATCTCCTCTTAAATCAGCCCCAGCATTTT.

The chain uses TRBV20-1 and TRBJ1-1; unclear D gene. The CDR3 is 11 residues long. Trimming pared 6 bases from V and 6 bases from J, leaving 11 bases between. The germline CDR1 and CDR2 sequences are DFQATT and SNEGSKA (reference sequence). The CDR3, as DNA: TGCAGTGCCCCCTGGTCGGCTGAAGCTTTCTTT. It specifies CSAPWSAEAFF.

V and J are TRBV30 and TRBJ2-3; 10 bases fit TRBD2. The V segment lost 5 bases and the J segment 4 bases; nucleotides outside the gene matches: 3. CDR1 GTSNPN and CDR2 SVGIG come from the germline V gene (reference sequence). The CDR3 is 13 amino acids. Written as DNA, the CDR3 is TGTGCCTGGGCCGGGACTAGCGCAGATACGCAGTATTTT. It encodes CAWAGTSADTQYF.

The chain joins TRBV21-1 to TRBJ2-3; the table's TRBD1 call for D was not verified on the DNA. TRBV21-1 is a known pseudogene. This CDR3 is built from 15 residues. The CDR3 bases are TGTGCCAGCAGCACACGGACAGGGGGCACAGATACGCAGTATTTT. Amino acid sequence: CASSTRTGGTDTQYF.

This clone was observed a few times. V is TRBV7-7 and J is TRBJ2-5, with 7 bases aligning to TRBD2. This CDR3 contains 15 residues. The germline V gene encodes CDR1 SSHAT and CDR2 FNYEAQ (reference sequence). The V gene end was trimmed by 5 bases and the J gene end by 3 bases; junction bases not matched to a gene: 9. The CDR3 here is CASSRGLGYEETQYF. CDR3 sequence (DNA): TGTGCCAGCAGCCGTGGACTAGGCTATGAAGAGACCCAGTACTTC.

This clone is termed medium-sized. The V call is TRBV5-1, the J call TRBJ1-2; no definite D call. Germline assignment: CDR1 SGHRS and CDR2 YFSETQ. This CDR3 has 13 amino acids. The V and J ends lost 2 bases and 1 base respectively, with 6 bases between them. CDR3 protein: CASSFAGNYGYTF. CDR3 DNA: TGCGCCAGCAGCTTTGCGGGTAACTATGGCTACACCTTC.

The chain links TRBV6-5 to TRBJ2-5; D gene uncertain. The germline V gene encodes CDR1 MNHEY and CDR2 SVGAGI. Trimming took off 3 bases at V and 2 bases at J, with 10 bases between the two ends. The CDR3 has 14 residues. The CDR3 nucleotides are TGTGCCAGCAGTTATAACGGATTTCAAGAGACCCAGTACTTC. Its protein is CASSYNGFQETQYF.

The DNA for the CDR3 is TGTGCCAGCAGTTTATTGGGGGGCTCTGGAAACACCATATATTTT. Translated, it gives CASSLLGGSGNTIYF. The chain couples TRBV28 to TRBJ1-3, with TRBD1 as a possible D gene (5 bases). Germline V gene lookup returns CDR1 MDHEN and CDR2 SYDVKM. This CDR3 contains 15 residues. Trimming cost V 1 base and J 0 bases, with 7 bases left between them.

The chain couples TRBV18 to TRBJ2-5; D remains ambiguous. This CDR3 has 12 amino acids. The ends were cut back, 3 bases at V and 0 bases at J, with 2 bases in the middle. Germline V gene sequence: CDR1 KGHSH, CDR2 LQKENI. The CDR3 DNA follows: TGTGCCAGCTCACCGTACCAAGAGACCCAGTACTTC. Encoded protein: CASSPYQETQYF.

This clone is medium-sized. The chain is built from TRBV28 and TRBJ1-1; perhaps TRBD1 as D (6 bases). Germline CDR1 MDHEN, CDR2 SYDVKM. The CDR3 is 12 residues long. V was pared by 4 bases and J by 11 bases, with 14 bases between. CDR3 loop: CASSSGVLGAFF. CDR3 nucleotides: TGTGCCAGCAGTTCAGGGGTCCTTGGGGCTTTCTTT.

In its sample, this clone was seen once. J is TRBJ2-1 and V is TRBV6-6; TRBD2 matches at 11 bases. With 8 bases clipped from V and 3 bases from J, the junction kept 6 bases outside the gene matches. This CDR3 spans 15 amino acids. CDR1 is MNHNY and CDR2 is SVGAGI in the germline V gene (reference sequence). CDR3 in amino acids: CASVLGTSGYNEQFF. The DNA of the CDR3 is TGTGCCAGCGTTCTTGGGACTAGCGGCTACAATGAGCAGTTCTTC.

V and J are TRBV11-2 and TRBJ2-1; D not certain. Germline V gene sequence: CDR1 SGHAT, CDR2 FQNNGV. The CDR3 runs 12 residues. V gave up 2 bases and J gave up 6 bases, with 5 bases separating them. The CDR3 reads CASSLLGNEQFF. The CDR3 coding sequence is TGTGCCAGCAGCTTACTGGGCAATGAGCAGTTCTTC. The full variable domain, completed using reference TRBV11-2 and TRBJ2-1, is EAGVAQSPRYKIIEKRQSVAFWCNPISGHATLYWYQQILGQGPKLLIQFQNNGVVDDSQLPKDRFSAERLKGVDSTLKIQPAKLEDSAVYLCASSLLGNEQFFGPGTRLTVL.

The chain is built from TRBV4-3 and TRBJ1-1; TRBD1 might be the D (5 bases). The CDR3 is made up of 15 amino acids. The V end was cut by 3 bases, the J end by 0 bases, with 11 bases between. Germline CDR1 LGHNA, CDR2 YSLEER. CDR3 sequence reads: CASSQGLQVNTEAFF. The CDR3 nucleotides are TGCGCCAGCAGCCAGGGACTTCAAGTGAACACTGAAGCTTTCTTT.

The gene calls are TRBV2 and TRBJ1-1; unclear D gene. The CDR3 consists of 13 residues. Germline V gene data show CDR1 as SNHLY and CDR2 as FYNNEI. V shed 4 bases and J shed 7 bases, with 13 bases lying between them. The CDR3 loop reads CASSGGRVGEAFF. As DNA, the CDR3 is TGTGCCAGCAGTGGTGGGAGGGTCGGTGAAGCTTTCTTT.

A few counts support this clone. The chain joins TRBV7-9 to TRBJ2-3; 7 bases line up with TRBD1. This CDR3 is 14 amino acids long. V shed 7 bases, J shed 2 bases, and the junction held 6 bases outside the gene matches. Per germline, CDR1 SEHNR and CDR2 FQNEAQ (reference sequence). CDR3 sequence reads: CASISGTDTDTQYF. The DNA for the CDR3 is TGTGCCAGCATTTCGGGGACAGACACAGATACGCAGTATTTT.

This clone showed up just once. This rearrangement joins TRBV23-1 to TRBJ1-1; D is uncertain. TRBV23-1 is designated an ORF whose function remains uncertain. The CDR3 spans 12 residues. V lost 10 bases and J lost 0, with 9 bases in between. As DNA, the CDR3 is TGCGCCAACCTAACCCTGAACACTGAAGCTTTCTTT. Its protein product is CANLTLNTEAFF.